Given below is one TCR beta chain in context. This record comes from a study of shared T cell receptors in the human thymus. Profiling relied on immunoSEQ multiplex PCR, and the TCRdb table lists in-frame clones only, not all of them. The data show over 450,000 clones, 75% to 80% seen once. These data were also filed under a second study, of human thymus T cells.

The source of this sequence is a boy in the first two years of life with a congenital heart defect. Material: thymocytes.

The CDR3 nucleotides read TGCGCCAGCAGCCAAGGGTTTATAGCGGGAGCCATGAACACCGGGGAGCTGTTTTTT. Its translation: CASSQGFIAGAMNTGELFF. This sequence joins TRBV4-3 and TRBJ2-2, with 9 bases that match TRBD2. CDR3 length: 19 amino acids. V lost 1 base and J lost 1; bases outside the gene matches: 10. Germline CDR1 and CDR2: LGHNA and YSLEER.